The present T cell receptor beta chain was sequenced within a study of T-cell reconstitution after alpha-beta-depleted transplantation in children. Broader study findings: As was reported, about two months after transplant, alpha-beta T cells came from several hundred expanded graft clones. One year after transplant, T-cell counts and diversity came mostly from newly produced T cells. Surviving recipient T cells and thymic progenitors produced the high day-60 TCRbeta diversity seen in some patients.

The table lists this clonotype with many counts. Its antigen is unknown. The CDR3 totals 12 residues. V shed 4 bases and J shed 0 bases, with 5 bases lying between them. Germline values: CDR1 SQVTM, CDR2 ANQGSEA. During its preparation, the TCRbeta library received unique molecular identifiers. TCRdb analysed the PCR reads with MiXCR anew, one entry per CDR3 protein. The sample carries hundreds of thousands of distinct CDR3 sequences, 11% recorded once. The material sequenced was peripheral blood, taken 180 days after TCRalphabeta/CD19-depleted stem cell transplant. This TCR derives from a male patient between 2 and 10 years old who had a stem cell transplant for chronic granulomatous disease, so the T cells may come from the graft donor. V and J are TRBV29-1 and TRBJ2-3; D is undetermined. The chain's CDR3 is CSVGRSTDTQYF. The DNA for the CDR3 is TGCAGCGTTGGTCGCAGCACAGATACGCAGTATTTT.